The 8 T cell receptor beta chains below come from one sample, sequenced in a study of shared clonotypes between healthy human individuals. Profiling relied on immunoSEQ multiplex PCR, and the TCRdb table lists in-frame clones only, not all of them. The sample comprises roughly 700,000 clones, about 90% of which are singletons, and 34% rests with the top ten. The source material was memory CD8+ T cells from PBMCs. Subset: CD45RO+ cells pooled with CCR7-negative TemRA cells. The receptors shown here come from a man aged 18 to 30 in good health. Some clones in this sample may be carry-over from other donors' samples.

The rearrangement joins TRBV30 to TRBJ1-3; weak D call: TRBD1 (5 bases). The ends were cut back, 4 bases at V and 0 bases at J, with 22 bases in the middle. From germline, CDR1 is GTSNPN and CDR2 SVGIG (reference sequence). The CDR3 contains 18 residues. The CDR3 here is CAWTLPGRPPSSGNTIYF. In DNA, the CDR3 is TGTGCCTGGACTTTACCGGGACGACCTCCTAGCTCTGGAAACACCATATATTTT.

This rearrangement joins TRBV13 to TRBJ2-1, with a weak D call TRBD2 (6 bases). The ends were cut back, 5 bases at V and 6 bases at J, with 17 bases in the middle. The germline CDR1 and CDR2 sequences are PRHDT and FYEKMQ (reference sequence). The CDR3 covers 15 residues. For the CDR3, the DNA is TGTGCCAGCAGCCCCGCCGGGACTGGTCGCAATGAGCAGTTCTTC. Its translation: CASSPAGTGRNEQFF.

J is TRBJ1-1 and V is TRBV27; D is perhaps TRBD1 (5 bases). This CDR3 comprises 14 residues. V lost 5 bases and J 4 bases, leaving 14 bases between the germline ends. Germline V gene data show CDR1 as MNHEY and CDR2 as SMNVEV (reference sequence). DNA for the CDR3: TGTGCCAGCAGTCATCAGGGAGTGAGCACTGAAGCTTTCTTT. This sequence encodes CASSHQGVSTEAFF.

The V call is TRBV7-9, the J call TRBJ2-1; D remains unclear. The CDR3 spans 13 residues. The V end lost 3 bases, the J end lost 5 bases, and 8 bases lay between the germline ends. The germline CDR1 and CDR2 sequences are SEHNR and FQNEAQ (reference sequence). Here the CDR3 DNA reads TGTGCCAGCAGCTTTCCGGTGAACAATGAGCAGTTCTTC. This sequence encodes CASSFPVNNEQFF.

The V and J genes are TRBV19 and TRBJ2-1; the D gene is possibly TRBD2 (5 bases). V was trimmed by 1 base and J by 8 bases, leaving 9 bases between them. Germline CDR1 is LNHDA and CDR2 is SQIVND (reference sequence). CDR3 length equals 13 residues. Here the CDR3 reads CASSIVAFDEQFF. CDR3 DNA: TGTGCCAGTAGTATAGTAGCGTTCGATGAGCAGTTCTTC.

Details on this clone: Other nucleotide sequences in the sample specify the same CDR3. The V call is TRBV27, the J call TRBJ2-7; D might be TRBD2 (6 bases). Germline CDR1 is MNHEY and CDR2 is SMNVEV (reference sequence). The V end lost 3 bases, the J end lost 0 bases, and 6 bases lay between the germline ends. CDR3 size: 13 residues. The CDR3 DNA is TGTGCCAGCAGTTTGGGACTCTCCTACGAGCAGTACTTC. It codes for CASSLGLSYEQYF.

This clone was observed a handful of times. This sequence joins TRBV6-1 and TRBJ2-7; unclear D gene. With 2 bases removed from V and 1 base from J, the gap between germline ends came to 15 bases. Germline assignment: CDR1 MNHNS and CDR2 SASEGT. This CDR3 is built from 16 residues. CDR3 sequence reads: CASSEYGMWSSYEQYF. The DNA of the CDR3 is TGTGCCAGCAGTGAATACGGTATGTGGAGTTCCTACGAGCAGTACTTC.

The J gene is TRBJ2-1, the V gene TRBV7-9; the D is unclear. The CDR3 is 14 residues long. The V end was cut by 0 bases, the J end by 0 bases, with 3 bases between. The germline V gene encodes CDR1 SEHNR and CDR2 FQNEAQ (reference sequence). The CDR3 region has the DNA TGTGCCAGCAGCTTAGCTAGCTCCTACAATGAGCAGTTCTTC. This translates into CASSLASSYNEQFF.